The present entry profiles one T cell receptor (beta chain) with its context. Its antigen remains unknown. Germline CDR1 reads LNHDA; CDR2 reads SQIVND (reference sequence). This CDR3 spans 15 amino acids. V trimming: 3 bases; J trimming: 2 bases; junction bases outside the gene matches: 1. Sequencing used immunoSEQ multiplex PCR; TCRdb keeps in-frame clones, though not all of them. The repertoire holds about 74,000 clones, with about 90% as singletons. Time point denoted: pretreatment peripheral blood. The data belong to a study of PD-L1 blockade in urothelial cancer. Study summary: The year 2014 saw patients start atezolizumab, 1,200 mg intravenously every 3 weeks. Across blood samples, T cells had a median count of roughly 140,000. Points from the study as a whole: Those with durable benefit had larger increases in tumor-associated blood clones at 3 weeks.

The receptor was derived from a man in his 70s with urothelial cancer. Material: PBMCs, obtained around atezolizumab (anti-PD-L1) treatment. The chain is built from TRBV19 and TRBJ2-1, with 10 bases lining up with TRBD2. CDR3 bases: TGTGCCAGTAGTATTGGACTAGCGGCCTACAATGAGCAGTTCTTC. It encodes CASSIGLAAYNEQFF.